This note documents a single TCR beta chain sequence. This sample was taken from a study of Ad26.COV2.S vaccination and SARS-CoV-2 variants. The repertoire was sequenced with immunoSEQ multiplex PCR; TCRdb's copy has only in-frame clones and lacks some. In the table there are about 350,000 clones, about 91% of which are singletons. Germline values: CDR1 MGHRA, CDR2 YSYEKL. The V gene lost 1 base and the J gene lost 0 bases, with 10 bases spanning the gap. The CDR3 loop spans 15 amino acids. The receptor was derived from a human donor who had recovered from COVID-19. The sequencing here drew on peripheral blood, taken after recovery from COVID-19. This chain connects TRBV4-1 to TRBJ2-7; tentative D call: TRBD1 (5 bases). The CDR3 loop is CASSQAMGLSYEQYF. For the CDR3, the DNA is TGCGCCAGCAGCCAAGCCATGGGGCTCTCCTACGAGCAGTACTTC.